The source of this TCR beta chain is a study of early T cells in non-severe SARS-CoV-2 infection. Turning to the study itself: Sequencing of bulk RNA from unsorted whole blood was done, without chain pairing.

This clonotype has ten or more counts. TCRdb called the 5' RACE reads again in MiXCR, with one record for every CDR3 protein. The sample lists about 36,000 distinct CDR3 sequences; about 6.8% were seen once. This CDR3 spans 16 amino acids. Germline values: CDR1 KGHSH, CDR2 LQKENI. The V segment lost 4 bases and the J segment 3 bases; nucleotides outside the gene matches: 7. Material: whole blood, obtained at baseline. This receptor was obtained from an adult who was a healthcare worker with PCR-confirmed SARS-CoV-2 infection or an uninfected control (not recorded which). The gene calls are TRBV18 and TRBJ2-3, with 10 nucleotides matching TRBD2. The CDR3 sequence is CASSRRTSGQTDTQYF. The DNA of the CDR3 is TGTGCCAGCTCACGCCGGACTAGCGGACAAACAGATACGCAGTATTTT.